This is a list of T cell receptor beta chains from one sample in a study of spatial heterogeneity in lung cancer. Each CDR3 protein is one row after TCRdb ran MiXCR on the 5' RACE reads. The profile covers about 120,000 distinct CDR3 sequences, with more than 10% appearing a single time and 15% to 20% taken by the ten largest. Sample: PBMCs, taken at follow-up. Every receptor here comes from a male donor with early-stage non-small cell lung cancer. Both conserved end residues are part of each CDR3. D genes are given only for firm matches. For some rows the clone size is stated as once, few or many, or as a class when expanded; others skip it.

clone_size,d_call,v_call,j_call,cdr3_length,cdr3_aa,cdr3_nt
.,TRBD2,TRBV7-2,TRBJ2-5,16,CASSLVAGAIQETQYF,TGTGCCAGCAGCCTCGTAGCGGGGGCCATCCAAGAGACCCAGTACTTC
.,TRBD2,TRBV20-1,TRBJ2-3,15,CSAPGKLAGRDTQYF,TGCAGTGCTCCGGGGAAACTAGCGGGACGGGATACGCAGTATTTT
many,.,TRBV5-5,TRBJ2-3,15,CASSLGDAGTDTQYF,TGTGCCAGCAGCTTGGGGGATGCGGGGACAGATACGCAGTATTTT
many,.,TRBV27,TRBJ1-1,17,CAREKTWGGITNTEAFF,TGTGCCAGAGAAAAGACCTGGGGCGGGATCACGAACACTGAAGCTTTCTTT
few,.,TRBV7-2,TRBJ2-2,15,CASSTAATNTGELFF,TGTGCCAGCAGCACCGCCGCCACGAACACCGGGGAGCTGTTTTTT
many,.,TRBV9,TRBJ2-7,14,CASSPSPRPHEQYF,TGTGCCAGCAGCCCCAGCCCAAGGCCGCACGAGCAGTACTTC
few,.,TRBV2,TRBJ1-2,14,CASILSSHRDGYTF,TGTGCCAGCATCCTTTCTTCCCACAGGGACGGCTACACCTTC
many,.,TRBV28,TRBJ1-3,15,CASTGVGPSGNTIYF,TGTGCCAGCACTGGGGTCGGGCCCTCTGGAAACACCATATATTTT
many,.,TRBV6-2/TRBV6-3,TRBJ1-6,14,CASSWSSYNSPLHF,TGTGCCAGCAGTTGGAGCTCCTATAATTCACCCCTCCACTTT
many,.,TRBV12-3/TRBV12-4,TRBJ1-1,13,CASSGDKNTEAFF,TGTGCCAGCAGTGGGGACAAGAACACTGAAGCTTTCTTT
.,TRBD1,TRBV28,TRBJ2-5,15,CASSSGYRGKETQYF,TGTGCCAGCAGTTCCGGGTACAGGGGGAAAGAGACCCAGTACTTC
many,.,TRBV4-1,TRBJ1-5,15,CASSQAGPSNQPQHF,TGCGCCAGCAGCCAAGCGGGACCTAGCAATCAGCCCCAGCATTTT
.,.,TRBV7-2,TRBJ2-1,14,CASSRHGTSDEQFF,TGTGCCAGCAGCCGCCATGGGACCTCGGATGAGCAGTTCTTC
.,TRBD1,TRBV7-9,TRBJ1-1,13,CASSRNDRGTAFF,TGTGCCAGCAGCCGAAACGACAGGGGCACAGCTTTCTTT
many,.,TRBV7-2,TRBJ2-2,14,CASSLSKGTGELFF,TGTGCCAGCAGCTTGTCCAAGGGGACCGGGGAGCTGTTTTTT
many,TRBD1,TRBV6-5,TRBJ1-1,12,CASRSYRGIVFF,TGTGCCAGCAGGAGCTACAGGGGGATTGTTTTCTTT
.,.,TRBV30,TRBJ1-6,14,CAWSATTVESPLHF,TGTGCCTGGAGTGCAACGACAGTAGAGTCACCCCTCCACTTT
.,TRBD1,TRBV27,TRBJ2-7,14,CASTPDRFVGEQYF,TGTGCCAGCACCCCGGACAGGTTTGTAGGGGAGCAGTACTTC
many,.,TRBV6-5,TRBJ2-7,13,CASTPTPSYEQYF,TGTGCCAGCACTCCGACACCATCCTACGAGCAGTACTTC
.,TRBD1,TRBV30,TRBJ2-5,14,CAWSVLQGQETQYF,TGTGCCTGGAGTGTACTACAGGGGCAAGAGACCCAGTACTTC
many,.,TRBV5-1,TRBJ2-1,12,CASTQGRDEQFF,TGCGCCAGCACCCAGGGGCGGGATGAGCAGTTCTTC
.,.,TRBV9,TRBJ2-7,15,CASSPTGRGKYEQYF,TGTGCCAGCAGCCCCACGGGGCGCGGGAAATACGAGCAGTACTTC
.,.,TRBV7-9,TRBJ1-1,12,CASSLDYTEAFF,TGTGCCAGCAGCTTGGACTACACTGAAGCTTTCTTT
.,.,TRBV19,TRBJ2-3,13,CASSIGQPDTQYF,TGTGCCAGTAGTATAGGACAGCCAGATACGCAGTATTTT
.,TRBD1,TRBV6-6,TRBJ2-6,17,CASSLRDRGTGANVLTF,TGTGCCAGCAGTCTCCGGGACAGGGGTACTGGGGCCAACGTCCTGACTTTC
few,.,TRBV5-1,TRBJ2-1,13,CASSQGLNNEQFF,TGCGCCAGCAGCCAAGGACTAAACAATGAGCAGTTCTTC
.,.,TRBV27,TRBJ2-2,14,CASSSTGQTGELFF,TGTGCCAGCAGTTCCACCGGACAGACCGGGGAGCTGTTTTTT
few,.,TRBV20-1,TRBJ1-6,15,CSALQGLTYNSPLHF,TGCAGTGCTCTACAGGGACTCACCTATAATTCACCCCTCCACTTT
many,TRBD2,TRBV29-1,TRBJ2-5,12,CSVGLAGETQYF,TGCAGCGTTGGACTAGCGGGAGAGACCCAGTACTTC
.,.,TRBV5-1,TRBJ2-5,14,CASSLGQKQETQYF,TGCGCCAGCAGCTTGGGACAGAAGCAAGAGACCCAGTACTTC
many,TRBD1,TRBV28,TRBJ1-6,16,CASSSTGAHLNSPLHF,TGTGCCAGCAGTTCCACAGGGGCCCATTTGAATTCACCCCTCCACTTT
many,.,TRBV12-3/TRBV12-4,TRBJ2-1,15,CASSLMDSRYNEQFF,TGTGCCAGCAGTTTAATGGACAGCCGGTACAATGAGCAGTTCTTC
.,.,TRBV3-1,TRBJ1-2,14,CASSQAGGYYGYTF,TGTGCCAGCAGCCAAGCGGGAGGGTACTATGGCTACACCTTC
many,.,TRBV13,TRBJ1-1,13,CASSSGTARGAFF,TGTGCCAGCAGCTCCGGGACCGCGCGAGGAGCTTTCTTT
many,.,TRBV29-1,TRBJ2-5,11,CSVAREETQYF,TGCAGCGTTGCCAGGGAAGAGACCCAGTACTTC
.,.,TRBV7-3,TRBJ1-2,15,CASSLQTGDVNSYTF,TGTGCCAGCAGCCTACAAACCGGGGACGTGAATTCCTACACCTTC
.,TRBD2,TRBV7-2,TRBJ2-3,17,CASSLSRLAGITDTQYF,TGTGCCAGCAGCTTAAGTCGGCTAGCGGGGATCACAGATACGCAGTATTTT
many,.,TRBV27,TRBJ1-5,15,CASSLFLGGNQPQHF,TGTGCCAGCAGTTTATTCCTGGGCGGAAATCAGCCCCAGCATTTT
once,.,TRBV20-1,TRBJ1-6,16,CSASDYISSYNSPLHF,TGCAGTGCTAGTGACTATATTAGCTCCTATAATTCACCCCTCCACTTT
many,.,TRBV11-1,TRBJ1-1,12,CASSQGNTEAFF,TGTGCCAGCAGCCAGGGGAACACTGAAGCTTTCTTT
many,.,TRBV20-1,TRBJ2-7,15,CSARGSGTALAEQYF,TGCAGTGCTAGAGGGTCCGGGACCGCCCTGGCTGAGCAATACTTC